Presented here are 24 T cell receptor beta chains from one specimen sequenced in a study of blood T cells in healthy people across ages. With a J-beta primer mix and a sample-barcoded 5' primer, a second PCR ran about 6 to 11 cycles. TCRdb redid the calling of the 5' RACE reads with MiXCR, one entry per CDR3 protein. Of under 1 million distinct CDR3 sequences listed, around two fifths are singletons. The specimen was blood. Receptors originate from a man between 60 and 75 years old in good health.

The rearrangement links TRBV15 to TRBJ2-1; 12 bases are shared with TRBD2. Looked up from germline, CDR1 is LNHNV and CDR2 is YYDKDF (reference sequence). The CDR3 extends over 15 amino acids. V shed 0 bases and J 6 bases; nucleotides not matched to a gene: 0. CDR3 in amino acids: CATSRELAGGNEQFF. The CDR3 DNA reads TGTGCCACCAGCAGAGAACTAGCGGGGGGCAATGAGCAGTTCTTC. The full variable domain, its missing parts supplied by reference TRBV15 and TRBJ2-1, is DAMVIQNPRYQVTQFGKPVTLSCSQTLNHNVMYWYQQKSSQAPKLLFHYYDKDFNNEADTPDNFQSRRPNTSFCFLDIRSPGLGDTAMYLCATSRELAGGNEQFFGPGTRLTVL.

The sample holds a few counts of this clonotype. The rearrangement uses TRBV6-2 or TRBV6-3 and TRBJ2-2, with a possible D match to TRBD1 (6 bases). Germline V gene sequence: CDR1 MNHEY, CDR2 SVGEGT. The germline V and J ends were trimmed by 6 bases and 0 bases, with 8 bases remaining between them. The CDR3 loop spans 14 amino acids. For the CDR3, the DNA is TGTGCCAGCAGGGGGGCAGCGAACACCGGGGAGCTGTTTTTT. Protein: CASRGAANTGELFF.

The chain is built from TRBV5-1 and TRBJ2-1; maybe TRBD2 (5 bases). CDR1 is SGHRS, CDR2 YFSETQ, per germline. With 0 bases removed from V and 0 bases from J, the gap between germline ends came to 7 bases. This CDR3 is 15 amino acids long. The DNA for the CDR3 is TGCGCCAGCAGCTTGGTGGCGGGCTCCTACAATGAGCAGTTCTTC. Its protein is CASSLVAGSYNEQFF. Full variable domain (remainder filled in from reference TRBV5-1 and TRBJ2-1): KAGVTQTPRYLIKTRGQQVTLSCSPISGHRSVSWYQQTPGQGLQFLFEYFSETQRNKGNFPGRFSGRQFSNSRSEMNVSTLELGDSALYLCASSLVAGSYNEQFFGPGTRLTVL.

The V and J genes are TRBV7-9 and TRBJ2-5; the D gene is possibly TRBD2 (5 bases). The CDR3 is 14 amino acids. Between the trimmed V and J ends, which lost 3 bases and 1 base, there was a span of 9 bases. Germline loops: CDR1 SEHNR, CDR2 FQNEAQ (reference sequence). The CDR3 DNA reads as TGTGCCAGCAGCTTCGGCGGGTTCCAAGAGACCCAGTACTTC. Encoded protein: CASSFGGFQETQYF.

The V call is TRBV27, the J call TRBJ2-7; 7 positions agree with TRBD1. The trim removed 5 bases at V and 5 bases at J, leaving 12 bases unmatched. The CDR3 runs 15 residues. CDR1 is MNHEY and CDR2 is SMNVEV in the germline V gene (reference sequence). The CDR3 region is CASSPFGPDRDEQYF. The CDR3 DNA sequence: TGTGCCAGCAGTCCTTTCGGCCCTGACAGGGACGAGCAGTACTTC.

This clonotype was found a few times. The CDR3 DNA follows: TGCAGCGCCTCCCCGTCCGGAGCCGGGGAGCTGTTTTTT. The encoded protein is CSASPSGAGELFF. This rearrangement joins TRBV29-1 to TRBJ2-2, with no clear D. Germline-derived CDR1 and CDR2 are SQVTM and ANQGSEA. The CDR3 is made up of 13 amino acids. V was shortened by 7 bases and J by 6 bases, with 15 bases between the two germline ends.

The chain links TRBV25-1 to TRBJ2-3; D unresolved. V was clipped by 4 bases and J by 2 bases, with 7 bases between them. This CDR3 has 13 amino acids. Germline lookup yields CDR1 MGHDK and CDR2 SYGVNS. CDR3 nucleotide sequence: TGTGCCAGCAGTGGGGTCCTCACAGATACGCAGTATTTT. It is translated as CASSGVLTDTQYF.

The V call is TRBV6-5, the J call TRBJ2-3; no clear D. Germline assignment: CDR1 MNHEY and CDR2 SVGAGI. There are 12 residues in the CDR3. Deletions cut 7 bases from V and 4 bases from J, with 9 bases between. The CDR3 nucleotides are TGTGCCAGCAAAGTAGGATCAGATACGCAGTATTTT. Its translation: CASKVGSDTQYF.

This sequence joins TRBV6-2 or TRBV6-3 and TRBJ2-4; TRBD1 aligns across 9 bases. The J call may not be correct, given that the DNA end is closer to TRBJ2-7. CDR3 length: 15 residues. Germline CDR1 and CDR2: MNHEY and SVGEGT. The CDR3 region is CASRGGDRENYEQYF. CDR3 bases: TGTGCCAGCAGAGGCGGGGACAGGGAGAACTACGAGCAGTACTTC.

This chain connects TRBV29-1 to TRBJ2-3; D might be TRBD1 or TRBD2, each matching 7 bases. The CDR3 extends over 15 amino acids. V lost 6 bases, J lost 0 bases, and 16 bases lay in between. Germline assignment: CDR1 SQVTM and CDR2 ANQGSEA. The CDR3 loop reads CSVNPAGQSTDTQYF. CDR3 DNA: TGCAGCGTAAACCCAGCGGGACAGAGCACAGATACGCAGTATTTT.

This clonotype was seen only a few times. V and J are TRBV2 and TRBJ2-7; 7 bases fit TRBD2. The CDR3 totals 16 residues. Looked up from germline, CDR1 is SNHLY and CDR2 is FYNNEI. J gave up 2 bases and V 1 base, and 8 bases lay outside the gene matches. For the CDR3, the DNA is TGTGCCAGCAGTGAAGGCGCTCCCGGGGGGACCTACGAGCAGTACTTC. It is translated as CASSEGAPGGTYEQYF.

The V gene is TRBV11-2, the J gene TRBJ2-3, with 8 bases lining up with TRBD1. The CDR3 contains 17 residues. Germline V lookup: CDR1 SGHAT, CDR2 FQNNGV. V lost 0 bases to trimming and J lost 5 bases; unmatched junction nucleotides: 10. The CDR3 coding sequence is TGTGCCAGCAGCTTAGATCTGTTTGACAGGGGTAAAGATACGCAGTATTTT. It encodes CASSLDLFDRGKDTQYF.

J is TRBJ1-5 and V is TRBV30; TRBD1 is a possible D gene (6 bases). The V and J ends lost 3 bases and 4 bases respectively, with 13 bases between them. CDR1 is GTSNPN, CDR2 SVGIG, per germline (reference sequence). The CDR3 covers 14 residues. This chain's CDR3 is CAWRGSGVNQPQHF. The CDR3 region has the DNA TGTGCCTGGAGAGGGTCAGGGGTTAATCAGCCCCAGCATTTT.

This clonotype was seen ten or more times. The chain couples TRBV20-1 to TRBJ2-7; D possibly corresponds to TRBD1 (5 bases). In germline, CDR1 is DFQATT, CDR2 SNEGSKA (reference sequence). The CDR3 has 14 residues. Trimming removed 2 bases from V and 4 bases from J, with 15 bases in between. The CDR3 protein is CSARLTARAYEQYF. DNA for the CDR3: TGCAGTGCTAGATTGACGGCCAGGGCTTACGAGCAGTACTTC.

V is TRBV9 and J is TRBJ2-4; D gene uncertain. This CDR3 comprises 13 residues. V lost 0 bases, J lost 9 bases, and 10 bases lay in between. Germline V gene data show CDR1 as SGDLS and CDR2 as YYNGEE. The CDR3 sequence is CASSVGPSRIQYF. For the CDR3, the DNA is TGTGCCAGCAGCGTAGGCCCCTCGCGCATTCAGTACTTC.

This chain joins TRBV7-6 and TRBJ2-5; 11 bases are shared with TRBD2. The last part of the DNA fits TRBJ2-7 better; the J call may be wrong. The CDR3 sequence is 16 residues long. Germline V gene sequence: CDR1 SGHVS, CDR2 FNYEAQ. CDR3 protein: CASSANSGGAITEQYF. In DNA, the CDR3 is TGTGCCAGCAGCGCCAATAGCGGGGGGGCCATTACCGAGCAGTACTTC.

The chain is built from TRBV7-8 and TRBJ1-5; D gene ambiguous. Trimming took 1 base from V and 1 from J, leaving 17 bases between them. Germline CDR1 is SGHVS and CDR2 is FQNEAQ. The CDR3 is 18 residues long. CDR3 sequence reads: CASSLGPAGSISNQPQHF. CDR3 sequence (DNA): TGTGCCAGCAGCTTAGGCCCCGCGGGGTCCATAAGCAATCAGCCCCAGCATTTT.

The chain employs TRBV7-2 and TRBJ2-3; TRBD2 matches 11 bases. J lost 10 bases, V lost 1 base, and 10 bases had no gene match. The germline V gene encodes CDR1 SGHTA and CDR2 FQGNSA. The CDR3 loop spans 16 amino acids. The CDR3 coding sequence is TGTGCCAGCAGCTTAGACGGGTTTAGCGGGAGGGAGGCGCAGTATTTT. This gives the protein CASSLDGFSGREAQYF.

This clonotype came up a few times. This rearrangement joins TRBV3-1 to TRBJ2-3; D is tentatively TRBD1 or TRBD2 (5 bases each). There are 15 residues in the CDR3. Germline CDR1 LGHDT, CDR2 YNNKEL (reference sequence). With 4 bases removed from V and 5 bases from J, the gap between germline ends came to 16 bases. CDR3: CASSRSGPNGDTQYF. The CDR3 DNA sequence: TGTGCCAGCAGCCGGTCGGGACCGAACGGAGATACGCAGTATTTT.

This clonotype was counted a few times. A read error may be the cause here, since a much bigger clone is one base away. The V call is TRBV24-1, the J call TRBJ2-1, with 10 positions matching TRBD2. The CDR3 consists of 17 residues. V gave up 9 bases and J gave up 5 bases; unmatched junction bases: 15. CDR1 KGHDR and CDR2 SFDVKD come from the germline V gene. The CDR3 sequence is CATGPTPLAGDDNEQFF. The DNA of the CDR3 is TGTGCCACCGGTCCAACCCCTCTAGCGGGGGATGACAATGAGCAGTTCTTC.

V gene TRBV28 combines with J gene TRBJ2-3, with D possibly being TRBD1 (6 bases). Germline CDR1 and CDR2: MDHEN and SYDVKM. The CDR3 has 16 amino acids. Trimming stripped 6 bases from V and 5 bases from J, with 21 bases between. The CDR3 nucleotides read TGTGCCAGCAGGGCAGGGGACGGAACGGACGGAGATACGCAGTATTTT. Amino acid sequence: CASRAGDGTDGDTQYF.

This clonotype occurred a few times. V gene TRBV6-2 or TRBV6-3 combines with J gene TRBJ2-7; possibly TRBD1 for D (6 bases). The germline V gene has CDR1 MNHEY and CDR2 SVGEGT. This CDR3 is 18 amino acids long. V lost 6 bases to trimming and J lost 2 bases, with 26 bases between them. Here the CDR3 reads CASRHSSPRDTGPYEQYF. In nucleotides, the CDR3 is TGTGCCAGCAGACACTCTTCCCCCCGGGACACTGGCCCCTACGAGCAGTACTTC.

This clonotype appeared a few times. The rearrangement joins TRBV7-9 to TRBJ2-5, with 7 nucleotides matching TRBD1. Germline V CDR1 and CDR2: SEHNR, FQNEAQ (reference sequence). CDR3 length: 14 residues. V lost 1 base to trimming and J lost 4 bases; unmatched junction nucleotides: 3. The CDR3 bases are TGTGCCAGCAGCTTAGGTGGGACAGTAGAGACCCAGTACTTC. It specifies CASSLGGTVETQYF.

CDR3: CASLLRVVNEQFF. The CDR3 DNA reads TGTGCCAGCTTACTGAGGGTGGTAAATGAGCAGTTCTTC. This chain uses TRBV13 with TRBJ2-1; maybe TRBD2 (5 bases). This CDR3 region has 13 residues. Germline V CDR1 and CDR2: PRHDT, FYEKMQ (reference sequence). Trimming left V 8 bases short and J 7 bases short, with 15 bases between. Full variable domain (outside the CDR3, taken from reference TRBV13 and TRBJ2-1): AAGVIQSPRHLIKEKRETATLKCYPIPRHDTVYWYQQGPGQDPQFLISFYEKMQSDKGSIPDRFSAQQFSDYHSELNMSSLELGDSALYFCASLLRVVNEQFFGPGTRLTVL.